A selection of T cell receptor beta chains follows, all from one sample in a study of blood T cell repertoires in COVID-19. The repertoire was sequenced with immunoSEQ multiplex PCR; TCRdb's copy has only in-frame clones and lacks some. This table holds roughly 50,000 clones, around 91% found once. What was sequenced was peripheral blood. These receptors came from a woman aged 55-70 years with active COVID-19. Both conserved end residues are part of each CDR3. A D gene is named only where the DNA matches it firmly. The size field is filled for only some rows; it gives once, few, many or a size class.

v_call	j_call	d_call	clone_size	cdr3_nt	cdr3_aa
TRBV7-2	TRBJ2-3	TRBD2	.	TGTGCCAGCAGGAATGGGAGAACACTAGCGGGGGGACCCACAGATACGCAGTATTTT	CASRNGRTLAGGPTDTQYF
TRBV29-1	TRBJ1-2	.	.	TGCAGCGTGGGGTCGGGGAGGGGAGGCTACACCTTC	CSVGSGRGGYTF
TRBV5-8	TRBJ2-1	TRBD1	.	TGTGCCAGCAGCTTGTTAGGGACAGTTGGTGAGCAGTTCTTC	CASSLLGTVGEQFF
TRBV5-4	TRBJ2-1	.	.	TGTGCCAGCAGCTCGGACACCAGGACGGGTAGGGGCAATGAGCAGTTCTTC	CASSSDTRTGRGNEQFF
TRBV5-8	TRBJ2-3	TRBD2	.	TGTGCCAGCAGCACCGGACTAGCGGGGGCCCTCACAGATACGCAGTATTTT	CASSTGLAGALTDTQYF
TRBV4-1	TRBJ1-6	TRBD1	.	TGCGCGGGACAGAGCTCCTATAATTCACCCCTCCACTTT	CAGQSSYNSPLHF
TRBV6-1	TRBJ1-5	.	once	TGTGCCAGCAGTGATGGGGGGGGGAACAATCAGCCCCAGCATTTT	CASSDGGGNNQPQHF
TRBV25-1	TRBJ1-6	TRBD1	.	TGTGCCAGCACAAATGACAGGGGAGTACTTTCACCCCTCCACTTT	CASTNDRGVLSPLHF
TRBV18	TRBJ2-2	TRBD2	.	TGTGCCAGCTCACCGACCATCGGACTAGCGGTCGGGGAGCTGTTTTTT	CASSPTIGLAVGELFF
TRBV6-5	TRBJ2-5	.	.	TGTGCCAGCAGAGTCAGGGCCGTTCGAGAGACCCAGTACTTC	CASRVRAVRETQYF
TRBV7-8	TRBJ2-5	.	.	TGTGCCAGCAGCTTAGGAGGGAGTCCTGAGACCCAGTACTTC	CASSLGGSPETQYF
TRBV11-3	TRBJ2-2	.	once	TGTGCCAGCAGCGCCGGACACTATACCGGGGAGCTGTTTTTT	CASSAGHYTGELFF
TRBV7-3	TRBJ1-6	.	.	TGTGCCAGCAGCTTAATTCGCACAGCTGGGAATTCACCCCTCCACTTT	CASSLIRTAGNSPLHF
TRBV5-1	TRBJ1-1	.	.	TGCGCCAGCAGCTTGGCTGGGGGGACGGTTACTGAAGCTTTCTTT	CASSLAGGTVTEAFF
TRBV7-6	TRBJ2-1	TRBD2	.	TGTGCCAGCAGCTCCCCGGGACTAGCGAGGAATGAGCAGTTCTTC	CASSSPGLARNEQFF
TRBV29-1	TRBJ1-3	TRBD1	few	TGCAGCGTCTCGACAGGGCGAGGAAACACCATATATTTT	CSVSTGRGNTIYF
TRBV6-5	TRBJ1-2	.	.	TGTGCCAGCAGCCCCGAGGGTGGGCGGGGCAGCGGCTACACCTTC	CASSPEGGRGSGYTF
TRBV29-1	TRBJ2-2	.	.	TGCAGCGTTGAAGATCGTAGGGGATCGGCCGGGGAGCTGTTTTTT	CSVEDRRGSAGELFF
TRBV6-1	TRBJ1-5	.	.	TGTGCCAGCAGTGAACGGAGGCAGTATAGCAATCAGCCCCAGCATTTT	CASSERRQYSNQPQHF
TRBV5-8	TRBJ1-2	.	.	TGTGCCAGCAGCCCCAGGGGCCTCGGCTACACCTTC	CASSPRGLGYTF
TRBV30	TRBJ1-1	TRBD1	.	TGTGCCTGGAGTAAGGACAGGGTGGCCCAACCTGAAGCTTTCTTT	CAWSKDRVAQPEAFF
TRBV5-1	TRBJ2-7	TRBD1	.	TGCGCCAGCAGCGCCGGACAGGGACCCTACGAGCAGTACTTC	CASSAGQGPYEQYF
TRBV24-1	TRBJ1-5	.	.	TGTGCCACCAGCCCCGGTGGAGTTTCTAGCAATCAGCCCCAGCATTTT	CATSPGGVSSNQPQHF
TRBV9	TRBJ2-3	.	.	TGTGCCAGCAGCCTCTTTGCGGGGACCACAGATACGCAGTATTTT	CASSLFAGTTDTQYF
TRBV5-1	TRBJ2-1	TRBD1	.	TGCGCCAGCAGCTTGGCGGGACAGGCCGACAATGAGCAGTTCTTC	CASSLAGQADNEQFF
TRBV29-1	TRBJ2-3	TRBD1	.	TGCAGCGTTGAGGACAGGGGAGGCACAGATACGCAGTATTTT	CSVEDRGGTDTQYF
TRBV19	TRBJ2-3	.	.	TGTGCCAGTAGTCGCGGTGACACAGATACGCAGTATTTT	CASSRGDTDTQYF
TRBV6-1	TRBJ1-2	.	.	TGTGCCAGCAGTGAATCGGGGTGGGAGGGCTACACCTTC	CASSESGWEGYTF
TRBV19	TRBJ1-5	.	.	TGTGCCAGTAGTTCAACAGGGCGAAGCAATCAGCCCCAGCATTTT	CASSSTGRSNQPQHF
TRBV10-3	TRBJ1-4	.	once	TGTGCCATCTCGAAGGAGTCTAATGAAAAACTGTTTTTT	CAISKESNEKLFF
TRBV4-1	TRBJ1-2	.	.	TGCGCCAGCAGCCAGGTGAGCAGGGATTCGGACTATGGCTACACCTTC	CASSQVSRDSDYGYTF
TRBV7-2	TRBJ1-1	.	.	TGTGCCAGCAGCTTAGTTCTACAGGTGAACACTGAAGCTTTCTTT	CASSLVLQVNTEAFF
TRBV18	TRBJ1-5	.	.	TGTGCCAGCTCCCCCGTCGGGGATCAGCCCCAGCATTTT	CASSPVGDQPQHF
TRBV4-2	TRBJ1-1	.	.	TGTGCCAGCAACCTAGAGGGGGAGGGGGCTTTCTTT	CASNLEGEGAFF
TRBV10-3	TRBJ1-2	.	.	TGTGCCATCAGTGTTGACAGTAACTATGGCTACACCTTC	CAISVDSNYGYTF
TRBV3-1/TRBV3-2	TRBJ1-1	.	once	TGTGCCAGCAGCCAAGATCGGGGAGGGAACACTGAAGCTTTCTTT	CASSQDRGGNTEAFF
TRBV3-1/TRBV3-2	TRBJ1-1	.	few	TGTGCCAGCAGCAAAACTCGGGGCACTGAAGCTTTCTTT	CASSKTRGTEAFF
TRBV10-3	TRBJ1-1	TRBD1	.	TGTGCCATCAGTAACCGACAGGGATTAGCCACTGAAGCTTTCTTT	CAISNRQGLATEAFF
TRBV7-9	TRBJ1-2	TRBD1	.	TGTGCCAGCCCTCAACGTAACAGGGGAAATGGCTACACCTTC	CASPQRNRGNGYTF
TRBV19	TRBJ2-7	.	.	TGTGCCAGTAGTGCAGACAGATCCTCCTACGAGCAGTACTTC	CASSADRSSYEQYF
TRBV7-2	TRBJ2-2	.	.	TGTGCCAGCAGCTTACTCGTAAACACCGGGGAGCTGTTTTTT	CASSLLVNTGELFF
TRBV10-2	TRBJ2-1	.	.	TGCGCCAGCCGAGGGATCGCCTCCTACAATGAGCAGTTCTTC	CASRGIASYNEQFF